One and the same sample provided the 6 T cell receptor beta chains below, sequenced in a study of T cells in Graves' hyperthyroidism and ophthalmopathy. Template material for amplifying TCR beta CDR3 regions consisted of RNA transcripts. First-round RT-PCR targeting the TCR CDR3 was performed with the HTBI primer set. TCRdb recomputed calls from the multiplex PCR reads with MiXCR, one row per CDR3 protein. The sample contains hundreds of thousands of distinct CDR3 sequences, about 12% of which appear only once. The sequencing sample was made of blood. The receptors were gathered from a woman aged 18-29 years with Graves' hyperthyroidism.

This clonotype was recorded many times. The gene calls are TRBV29-1 and TRBJ1-5; 8 bases line up with TRBD1. V lost 6 bases and J lost 7; bases outside the gene matches: 11. CDR1 is SQVTM and CDR2 is ANQGSEA in the germline V gene. CDR3 size: 14 residues. Written as DNA, the CDR3 is TGCAGCGTCGCCACCCAGGGGGCTAGCCAGCCCCAGCATTTT. Residues: CSVATQGASQPQHF.

This clonotype has just a few counts. The rearrangement links TRBV4-1 to TRBJ2-1, with D possibly being TRBD1 or TRBD2 (6 bases each). CDR1 and CDR2 from the germline V gene are MGHRA and YSYEKL. The CDR3 has 17 amino acids. The V gene lost 1 base and the J gene lost 8 bases, with 21 bases spanning the gap. The CDR3 coding sequence is TGCGCCAGCAGCCAAGTCGGACCGGGACTTCGGACAGATGAGCAGTTCTTC. It yields the protein CASSQVGPGLRTDEQFF.

This clonotype has a count of ten or more. The chain employs TRBV2 and TRBJ2-5; TRBD2 is a possible D gene (7 bases). There are 12 residues in the CDR3. The V end lost 8 bases, the J end lost 9 bases, and 16 bases lay between the germline ends. The germline V gene has CDR1 SNHLY and CDR2 FYNNEI. CDR3: CASGGGAEAQYF. As DNA, the CDR3 is TGTGCCAGCGGAGGGGGGGCGGAGGCCCAGTACTTC. The whole variable domain, remainder taken from reference TRBV2 and TRBJ2-5, is EPEVTQTPSHQVTQMGQEVILRCVPISNHLYFYWYRQILGQKVEFLVSFYNNEISEKSEIFDDQFSVERPDGSNFTLKIRSTKLEDSAMYFCASGGGAEAQYFGPGTRLLVL.

This clonotype was seen ten or more times. The rearrangement links TRBV27 to TRBJ2-5; 9 bases map to TRBD2. Germline-derived CDR1 and CDR2 are MNHEY and SMNVEV (reference sequence). This CDR3 comprises 17 residues. V trimming: 6 bases; J trimming: 1 base; junction bases outside the gene matches: 12. CDR3 coding DNA: TGTGCCAGCAGGGGGACTAGGGCTAGCGGGATCCAAGAGACCCAGTACTTC. As protein: CASRGTRASGIQETQYF.

The rearrangement joins TRBV28 to TRBJ2-7; TRBD1 might be the D (5 bases). The DNA end is more similar to TRBJ2-1, so the J call may be wrong. There are 15 residues in the CDR3. Germline CDR1 MDHEN, CDR2 SYDVKM. The CDR3 region has the DNA TGTGCCAGCAGTTTCGATTTGACAGTTACCTACGAGCAGTTCTTC. Protein: CASSFDLTVTYEQFF.

J is TRBJ1-3 and V is TRBV28, with D possibly TRBD1 on 6 matching bases. Trimming removed 5 bases from V and 4 bases from J, with 21 bases in between. CDR3 length: 17 amino acids. CDR1 is MDHEN and CDR2 is SYDVKM in the germline V gene. DNA for the CDR3: TGTGCCAGCAGTAGGACCACACAGGGTTTCGGGGGAAACACCATATATTTT. Protein sequence: CASSRTTQGFGGNTIYF.